This TCR beta chain emerged from a study of cytomegalovirus exposure and HLA in healthy donors. Study background: Samples from HLA-typed donors yielded around 85 million unique TCRs in an early data release.

PCR used 60 Vbeta primers and 13 Jbeta primers. Clones were sequenced by immunoSEQ multiplex PCR, and TCRdb holds only the in-frame ones, with some missing. The sample includes 100,000 to 150,000 clones, approximately 69% seen only once; the top ten take 4%. The study, taken as a whole, reports: For TCR beta chains, V- and J-gene trimming was later linked to a missense DCLRE1C variant. Highest at DRB1 and lowest at HLA-C, TCR association rates differed among HLA loci in a later analysis. Later analysis identified several of the most significant clusters that appeared linked to common viral pathogens.

The CDR3 length is 11 residues. Per germline, CDR1 SEHNR and CDR2 FQNEAQ (reference sequence). Points on this clone: Antigen unknown.

The V call is TRBV7-9, the J call TRBJ2-5; 7 bases agree with TRBD2. Sequenced input: PBMCs. The clonotype was recovered from a man aged 35 to 55 in good health and CMV-seropositive. The CDR3 bases are TGTAACGGGAGGCCCCAAGAGACCCAGTACTTC. Protein: CNGRPQETQYF. Complete variable domain (other parts from reference TRBV7-9 and TRBJ2-5): DTGVSQNPRHKITKRGQNVTFRCDPISEHNRLYWYRQTLGQGPEFLTYFQNEAQLEKSRLLSDRFSAERPKGSFSTLEIQRTEQGDSAMYLCNGRPQETQYFGPGTRLLVL.